This T cell receptor beta chain was documented in a study of radiotherapy plus CTLA-4 blockade in lung cancer. Study-wide background: Objective responses occurred in 15% to 20% of patients; around 30% had disease control. Findings and caveats of the study: Researchers report tumor-derived TCR clones expanding in blood after radiotherapy plus ipilimumab. Early blood T cell clone dynamics, with interferon-beta, were reported to best predict response.

V shed 3 bases and J 7 bases; nucleotides not matched to a gene: 11. This CDR3 region has 18 residues. Germline V gene data show CDR1 as SGHTA and CDR2 as FQGNSA. Generated by immunoSEQ multiplex PCR, the TCRdb table keeps only in-frame clones and is missing some. Here the sample spans tens of thousands of clones, around three quarters being singletons. Many counts were recorded for this clone. Its antigen is as yet unknown. The chain employs TRBV7-2 and TRBJ1-6; 11 nucleotides align to TRBD1. The clonotype comes from a human donor with non-small cell lung cancer whose response to radiotherapy plus ipilimumab could not be evaluated. Sequencing used peripheral blood, obtained from a patient treated with radiotherapy plus ipilimumab. The CDR3 nucleotides are TGTGCCAGCAGCTTTACCGGGACAGGGGGGTCCGGGAATTCACCCCTCCACTTT. As protein: CASSFTGTGGSGNSPLHF.